This is a list of T cell receptor beta chains from one sample in a study of preoperative IRX-2 immunotherapy in early breast cancer. This table comes from immunoSEQ multiplex PCR, and its TCRdb copy is limited to in-frame clones, with some not included. The sample holds more than 35,000 clones, around 77% seen once. The specimen comprised tumor tissue, sampled after IRX-2 immunotherapy. These receptors all come from a human donor with breast cancer. The CDR3 runs from the conserved cysteine through the conserved F or W. Each record gives: J gene, V gene, clone size, D gene, CDR3 protein, CDR3 DNA. The D gene is left open where the match is weak. Clone size is stated in some rows and not others, as once, few, many or a class when expanded.

J: TRBJ2-2
V: TRBV6-8
size: NA
D: TRBD2
CDR3: CASKERGATGELFF
DNA: TGTGCCAGCAAGGAGCGGGGGGCCACCGGGGAGCTGTTTTTT

J: TRBJ2-7
V: TRBV5-1
size: NA
D: TRBD1
CDR3: CASGQGASIYEQYF
DNA: TGCGCCAGCGGACAGGGGGCATCCATTTACGAGCAGTACTTC

J: TRBJ2-7
V: TRBV5-4
size: NA
D: NA
CDR3: CASSPTLEGEQYF
DNA: TGTGCCAGCAGTCCGACACTAGAGGGCGAGCAGTACTTC

J: TRBJ2-1
V: TRBV12-5
size: few
D: TRBD2
CDR3: CASGLARTSSSGEANEQFF
DNA: TGTGCTAGTGGTTTGGCCCGGACTAGCTCGAGCGGGGAAGCAAATGAGCAGTTCTTC

J: TRBJ2-3
V: TRBV11-3
size: once
D: NA
CDR3: CASSLGGGQRDTQYF
DNA: TGTGCCAGCAGCTTAGGGGGTGGACAGAGGGATACGCAGTATTTT

J: TRBJ1-1
V: TRBV12-5
size: NA
D: TRBD1
CDR3: CASGLVQVTGTGGGNTEAFF
DNA: TGTGCTAGTGGTTTGGTACAGGTTACCGGGACAGGGGGCGGGAACACTGAAGCTTTCTTT

J: TRBJ1-4
V: TRBV11-3
size: NA
D: NA
CDR3: CASSLLGAREKLFF
DNA: TGTGCCAGCAGCTTACTGGGCGCCCGGGAAAAACTGTTTTTT

J: TRBJ2-3
V: TRBV6-7
size: NA
D: NA
CDR3: CASSPLSRYTDTQYF
DNA: TGTGCCAGCAGTCCTCTTAGCCGATACACAGATACGCAGTATTTT

J: TRBJ1-1
V: TRBV5-1
size: NA
D: NA
CDR3: CASSLWGSGTNTEAFF
DNA: TGCGCCAGCAGCTTGTGGGGGTCGGGGACTAACACTGAAGCTTTCTTT

J: TRBJ2-3
V: TRBV12-5
size: NA
D: TRBD1
CDR3: CASGLGTALRDTQYF
DNA: TGTGCTAGTGGCCTAGGGACAGCCCTTAGGGATACGCAGTATTTT

J: TRBJ2-5
V: TRBV30
size: NA
D: TRBD2
CDR3: CASGKGTSGRETQYF
DNA: TGTGCCTCCGGGAAAGGGACTAGCGGGAGGGAGACCCAGTACTTC

J: TRBJ2-2
V: TRBV6-8
size: NA
D: NA
CDR3: CASRRTPPNTGELFF
DNA: TGTGCCAGCAGACGGACCCCCCCGAACACCGGGGAGCTGTTTTTT

J: TRBJ2-1
V: TRBV6-8
size: medium-sized
D: NA
CDR3: CASSRPYNEQFF
DNA: TGTGCCAGCAGTCGCCCTTACAATGAGCAGTTCTTC

J: TRBJ2-5
V: TRBV5-1
size: NA
D: TRBD1
CDR3: CASSLTGAGETQYF
DNA: TGCGCCAGCAGCTTGACAGGGGCGGGAGAGACCCAGTACTTC

J: TRBJ2-1
V: TRBV6-8
size: NA
D: TRBD2
CDR3: CAINESPGLGGNEQFF
DNA: TGTGCCATCAATGAATCCCCGGGACTAGGAGGCAATGAGCAGTTCTTC

J: TRBJ2-3
V: TRBV6-4
size: NA
D: NA
CDR3: CASSYGGQGAADTQYF
DNA: TGTGCCAGCAGTTACGGGGGGCAGGGGGCGGCAGATACGCAGTATTTT

J: TRBJ2-7
V: TRBV29-1
size: NA
D: NA
CDR3: CSVEESSYEQYF
DNA: TGCAGCGTTGAAGAGTCCTCCTACGAGCAGTACTTC

J: TRBJ1-4
V: TRBV5-1
size: NA
D: NA
CDR3: CASSLVGRANEKLFF
DNA: TGCGCCAGCAGCTTGGTCGGGAGGGCTAATGAAAAACTGTTTTTT

J: TRBJ2-1
V: TRBV15
size: NA
D: NA
CDR3: CATSSGDSVSEQFF
DNA: TGTGCCACCAGCAGCGGGGACTCTGTTTCTGAGCAGTTCTTC

J: TRBJ1-3
V: TRBV6-7
size: medium-sized
D: NA
CDR3: CASSVANTIYF
DNA: TGTGCCAGCAGTGTGGCAAACACCATATATTTT

J: TRBJ2-3
V: TRBV6-8
size: NA
D: TRBD2
CDR3: CASSYRRGAKDTQYF
DNA: TGTGCCAGCAGTTACCGGCGGGGGGCAAAAGATACGCAGTATTTT

J: TRBJ2-5
V: TRBV2
size: once
D: NA
CDR3: CASSDSNWETQYF
DNA: TGTGCCAGCAGTGATTCAAACTGGGAGACCCAGTACTTC

J: TRBJ1-5
V: TRBV5-1
size: few
D: NA
CDR3: CASSLGGWDQPQHF
DNA: TGCGCCAGCAGCCTAGGGGGATGGGATCAGCCCCAGCATTTT

J: TRBJ1-1
V: TRBV6-7
size: once
D: TRBD1
CDR3: CASPHHDRDSEAFF
DNA: TGTGCCAGCCCCCACCACGACCGGGACAGTGAAGCTTTCTTT

J: TRBJ2-3
V: TRBV7-4
size: NA
D: TRBD1
CDR3: CASSYPRTGGADTQYF
DNA: TGTGCCAGCAGCTATCCCAGGACAGGGGGGGCAGATACGCAGTATTTT

J: TRBJ2-2
V: TRBV11-3
size: NA
D: TRBD2
CDR3: CASSQYGGLAGGTGELFF
DNA: TGTGCCAGCAGCCAATATGGCGGACTAGCGGGGGGGACGGGGGAGCTGTTTTTT

J: TRBJ1-5
V: TRBV19
size: NA
D: NA
CDR3: CASRQQNRWLQHF
DNA: TGTGCCAGTAGGCAACAGAACAGGTGGCTCCAGCATTTT

J: TRBJ1-1
V: TRBV6-8
size: few
D: TRBD1
CDR3: CAITGTGGRNTEAFF
DNA: TGTGCCATCACAGGGACAGGGGGAAGGAACACTGAAGCTTTCTTT

J: TRBJ2-6
V: TRBV5-1
size: NA
D: NA
CDR3: CASSLGNSGANVLTF
DNA: TGCGCCAGCAGCTTGGGAAACTCTGGGGCCAACGTCCTGACTTTC

J: TRBJ2-2
V: TRBV6-4
size: NA
D: NA
CDR3: CASSEGLMGTGELFF
DNA: TGTGCCAGCAGTGAAGGGCTTATGGGCACCGGGGAGCTGTTTTTT

J: TRBJ1-6
V: TRBV5-1
size: once
D: TRBD1
CDR3: CASSLGGSTGGQSPLHF
DNA: TGCGCCAGCAGCTTGGGCGGATCGACAGGGGGGCAATCACCCCTCCACTTT

J: TRBJ1-2
V: TRBV19
size: NA
D: NA
CDR3: CASSPPFLGYTF
DNA: TGTGCCAGTAGTCCCCCCTTCCTTGGCTACACCTTC

J: TRBJ2-1
V: TRBV1
size: NA
D: NA
CDR3: CASSLTGGAGNEQFF
DNA: TGCGCCAGCAGCCTGACAGGGGGCGCGGGTAATGAGCAGTTCTTC

J: TRBJ2-5
V: TRBV15
size: NA
D: NA
CDR3: CATSRTLGTGETQYF
DNA: TGTGCCACCAGCAGAACCCTAGGAACAGGGGAGACCCAGTACTTC

J: TRBJ1-1
V: TRBV10-1
size: NA
D: NA
CDR3: CATTWDKGFTEAFF
DNA: TGCGCCACAACCTGGGACAAGGGGTTCACTGAAGCTTTCTTT

J: TRBJ1-2
V: TRBV11-3
size: few
D: NA
CDR3: CASSPSLAGNIGYTF
DNA: TGTGCCAGCAGCCCCAGCTTGGCAGGGAACATTGGCTACACCTTC

J: TRBJ2-3
V: TRBV7-7
size: NA
D: NA
CDR3: CASSRVTKSTDTQYF
DNA: TGTGCCAGCAGCCGAGTCACAAAAAGCACAGATACGCAGTATTTT

J: TRBJ2-7
V: TRBV30
size: NA
D: NA
CDR3: CAWSEGNGYEQYF
DNA: TGTGCCTGGAGTGAGGGGAATGGTTATGAGCAGTACTTC

J: TRBJ2-3
V: TRBV6-8
size: NA
D: NA
CDR3: CASTILGTDTQYF
DNA: TGTGCCAGCACAATACTTGGCACAGATACGCAGTATTTT

J: TRBJ1-1
V: TRBV1
size: few
D: NA
CDR3: CASSQESLAKAFF
DNA: TGCGCCAGCAGCCAAGAGAGCCTCGCCAAGGCTTTCTTT

J: TRBJ2-2
V: TRBV6-8
size: NA
D: TRBD2
CDR3: CASSARGGSSTGELFF
DNA: TGTGCCAGCAGTGCCCGGGGGGGGTCGTCCACCGGGGAGCTGTTTTTT

J: TRBJ2-7
V: TRBV11-3
size: NA
D: TRBD1
CDR3: CASSLLAGGYEQYF
DNA: TGTGCCAGCAGCTTGTTGGCAGGGGGTTACGAGCAGTACTTC

J: TRBJ2-3
V: TRBV7-1
size: few
D: NA
CDR3: CASSSEATDASTDTQYF
DNA: TGTGCCAGCAGCTCGGAGGCGACGGATGCTAGCACAGATACGCAGTATTTT

J: TRBJ2-7
V: TRBV11-3
size: once
D: NA
CDR3: CASSPGRQMASYEQYF
DNA: TGTGCCAGCAGCCCTGGCCGACAGATGGCTTCCTACGAGCAGTACTTC

J: TRBJ1-4
V: TRBV19
size: NA
D: NA
CDR3: CASGRGATGEKLFF
DNA: TGTGCCAGTGGACGTGGCGCCACGGGAGAAAAACTGTTTTTT

J: TRBJ1-5
V: TRBV6-8
size: NA
D: NA
CDR3: CASSRWGQGLPTHQPQHF
DNA: TGTGCCAGCAGTCGGTGGGGGCAGGGTCTACCTACCCATCAGCCCCAGCATTTT

J: TRBJ2-2
V: TRBV7-2
size: few
D: TRBD2
CDR3: CASSRRLAGDAGELFF
DNA: TGTGCCAGCAGCCGCAGACTAGCGGGGGACGCCGGGGAGCTGTTTTTT

J: TRBJ1-5
V: TRBV6-8
size: few
D: TRBD1
CDR3: CAITTGAGQPQHF
DNA: TGTGCCATCACTACAGGGGCCGGCCAGCCCCAGCATTTT

J: TRBJ2-3
V: TRBV5-1
size: few
D: TRBD1
CDR3: CASSLGQGPDTQYF
DNA: TGCGCCAGCAGCTTGGGACAGGGTCCAGATACGCAGTATTTT

J: TRBJ2-7
V: TRBV18
size: NA
D: TRBD1
CDR3: CASSPGQSSYEQYF
DNA: TGTGCCAGCTCACCGGGACAGAGCTCCTACGAGCAGTACTTC

J: TRBJ1-6
V: TRBV6-8
size: NA
D: NA
CDR3: CASSLTTGQSPLHF
DNA: TGTGCCAGCAGTCTGACCACAGGGCAGTCACCCCTCCACTTT

J: TRBJ1-1
V: TRBV6-8
size: once
D: NA
CDR3: CASESSGGREAFF
DNA: TGTGCCAGCGAATCGTCCGGGGGGCGCGAGGCTTTCTTT

J: TRBJ1-4
V: TRBV11-3
size: few
D: TRBD1
CDR3: CASSLILAGGTTEKLFF
DNA: TGTGCCAGCAGCCTTATATTGGCAGGGGGAACGACCGAAAAACTGTTTTTT

J: TRBJ2-2
V: TRBV19
size: NA
D: TRBD1
CDR3: CAIMDRRNTGELFF
DNA: TGTGCCATCATGGACAGGAGGAACACCGGGGAGCTGTTTTTT